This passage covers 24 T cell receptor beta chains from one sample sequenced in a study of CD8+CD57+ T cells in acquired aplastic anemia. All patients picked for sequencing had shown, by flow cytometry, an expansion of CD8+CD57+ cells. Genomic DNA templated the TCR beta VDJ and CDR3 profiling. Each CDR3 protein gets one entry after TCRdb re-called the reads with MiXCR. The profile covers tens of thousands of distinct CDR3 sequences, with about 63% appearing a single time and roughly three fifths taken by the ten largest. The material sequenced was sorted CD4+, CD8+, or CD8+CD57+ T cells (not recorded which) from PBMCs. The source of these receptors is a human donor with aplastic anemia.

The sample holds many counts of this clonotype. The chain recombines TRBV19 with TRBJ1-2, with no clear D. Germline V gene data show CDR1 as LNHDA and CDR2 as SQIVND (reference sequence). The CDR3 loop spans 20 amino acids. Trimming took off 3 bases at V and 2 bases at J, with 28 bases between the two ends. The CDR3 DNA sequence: TGTGCCAGTAGTATTTGGCTGGGATGGACCCGACCCCAGAGGAACTATGGCTACACCTTC. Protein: CASSIWLGWTRPQRNYGYTF.

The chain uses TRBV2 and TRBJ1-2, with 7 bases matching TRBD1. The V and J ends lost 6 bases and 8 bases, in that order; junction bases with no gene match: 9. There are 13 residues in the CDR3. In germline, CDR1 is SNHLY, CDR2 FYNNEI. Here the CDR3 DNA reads TGTGCCAGCAGAGACGACAGGGCGGGCGGCTACACCTTC. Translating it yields CASRDDRAGGYTF.

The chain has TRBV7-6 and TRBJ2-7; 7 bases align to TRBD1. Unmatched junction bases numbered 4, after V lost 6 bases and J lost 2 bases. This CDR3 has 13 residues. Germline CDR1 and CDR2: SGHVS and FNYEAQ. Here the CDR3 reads CASRPTGAYEQYF. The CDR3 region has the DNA TGTGCCAGCAGGCCTACAGGGGCCTACGAGCAGTACTTC.

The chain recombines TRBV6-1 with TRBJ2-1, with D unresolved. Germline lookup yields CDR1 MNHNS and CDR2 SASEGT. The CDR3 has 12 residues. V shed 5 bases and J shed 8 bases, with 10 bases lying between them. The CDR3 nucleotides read TGTGCCAGCAGTCAAGGCATGCATGAGCAGTTCTTC. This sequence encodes CASSQGMHEQFF.

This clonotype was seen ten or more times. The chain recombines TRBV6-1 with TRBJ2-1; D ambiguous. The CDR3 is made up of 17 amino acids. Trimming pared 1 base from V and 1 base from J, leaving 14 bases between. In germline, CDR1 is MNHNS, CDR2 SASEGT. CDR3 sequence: CASSEERSYRSYNEQFF. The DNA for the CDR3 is TGTGCCAGCAGTGAAGAACGGTCTTACCGTTCCTACAATGAGCAGTTCTTC.

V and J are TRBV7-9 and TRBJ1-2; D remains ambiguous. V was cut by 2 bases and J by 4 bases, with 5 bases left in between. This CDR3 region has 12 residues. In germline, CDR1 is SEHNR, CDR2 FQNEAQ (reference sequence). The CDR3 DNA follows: TGTGCCAGCAGCTTATCCCCCTATGGCTACACCTTC. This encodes CASSLSPYGYTF.

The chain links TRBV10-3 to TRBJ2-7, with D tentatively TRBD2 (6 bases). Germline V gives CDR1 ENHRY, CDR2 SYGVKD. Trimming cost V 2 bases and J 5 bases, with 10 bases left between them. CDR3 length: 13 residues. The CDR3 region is CAISERWGDEQYF. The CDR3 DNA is TGTGCCATCAGTGAGAGGTGGGGGGACGAGCAGTACTTC.

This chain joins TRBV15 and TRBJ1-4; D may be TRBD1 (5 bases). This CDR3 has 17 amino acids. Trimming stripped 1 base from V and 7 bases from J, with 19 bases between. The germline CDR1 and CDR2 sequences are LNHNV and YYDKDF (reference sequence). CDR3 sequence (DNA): TGTGCCACCAGCAGAGGGGGTCTGGGGCACGACGGTGAAAAACTGTTTTTT. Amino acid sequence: CATSRGGLGHDGEKLFF.

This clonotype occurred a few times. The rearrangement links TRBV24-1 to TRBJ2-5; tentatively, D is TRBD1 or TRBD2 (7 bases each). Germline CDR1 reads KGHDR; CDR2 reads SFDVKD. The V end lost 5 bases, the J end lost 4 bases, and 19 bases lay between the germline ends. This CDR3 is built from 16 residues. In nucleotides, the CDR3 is TGTGCCACCAGTGTAAGGGGGCAGGGAGGGGCAGAGACCCAGTACTTC. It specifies CATSVRGQGGAETQYF.

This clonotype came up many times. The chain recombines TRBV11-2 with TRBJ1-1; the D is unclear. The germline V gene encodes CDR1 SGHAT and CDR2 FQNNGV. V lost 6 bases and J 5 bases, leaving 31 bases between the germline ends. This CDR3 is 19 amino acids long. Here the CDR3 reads CASRPSPWSSVREETEAFF. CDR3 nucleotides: TGTGCCAGCAGGCCTTCACCCTGGTCCTCAGTACGGGAGGAGACTGAAGCTTTCTTT.

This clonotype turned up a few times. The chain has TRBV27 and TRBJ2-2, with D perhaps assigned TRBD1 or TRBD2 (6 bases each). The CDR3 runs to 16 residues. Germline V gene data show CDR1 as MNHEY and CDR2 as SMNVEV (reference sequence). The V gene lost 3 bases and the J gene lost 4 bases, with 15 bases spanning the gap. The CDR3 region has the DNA TGTGCCAGCAGTTTCACAGGGACGGAGGGCACCGGGGAGCTGTTTTTT. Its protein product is CASSFTGTEGTGELFF.

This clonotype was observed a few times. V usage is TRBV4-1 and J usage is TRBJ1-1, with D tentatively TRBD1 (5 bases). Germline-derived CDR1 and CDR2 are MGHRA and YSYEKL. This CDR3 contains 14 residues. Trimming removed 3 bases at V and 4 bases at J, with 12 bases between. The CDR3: CASSHTTGTTEAFF. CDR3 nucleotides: TGCGCCAGCAGCCATACTACCGGGACCACTGAAGCTTTCTTT.

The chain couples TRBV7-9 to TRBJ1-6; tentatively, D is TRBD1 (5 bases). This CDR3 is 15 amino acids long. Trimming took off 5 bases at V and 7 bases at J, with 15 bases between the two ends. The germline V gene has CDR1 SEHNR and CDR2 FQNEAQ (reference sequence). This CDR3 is CASSPQWGDNSPLHF. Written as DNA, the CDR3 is TGTGCCAGCAGCCCACAATGGGGGGACAATTCACCCCTCCACTTT.

CDR3 region: CASSVSSSGAYNEQFF. CDR3 bases: TGTGCCAGCAGCGTAAGCTCTAGCGGGGCCTACAATGAGCAGTTCTTC. The V call is TRBV9, the J call TRBJ2-1, with TRBD2 matching 9 bases. Germline V gene lookup returns CDR1 SGDLS and CDR2 YYNGEE. The V segment lost 1 base and the J segment 2 bases; nucleotides outside the gene matches: 4. The CDR3 consists of 16 residues.

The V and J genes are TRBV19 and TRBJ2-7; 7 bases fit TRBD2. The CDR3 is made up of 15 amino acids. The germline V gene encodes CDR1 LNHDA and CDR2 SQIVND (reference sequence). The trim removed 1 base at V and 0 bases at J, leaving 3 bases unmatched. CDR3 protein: CASSIGAGTSYEQYF. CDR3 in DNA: TGTGCCAGTAGTATAGGAGCGGGAACCTCCTACGAGCAGTACTTC.

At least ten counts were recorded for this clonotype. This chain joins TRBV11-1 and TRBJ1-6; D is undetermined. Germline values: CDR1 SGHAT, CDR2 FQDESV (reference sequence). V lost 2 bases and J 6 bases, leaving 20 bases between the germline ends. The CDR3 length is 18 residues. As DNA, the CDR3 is TGTGCCAGCAGCTTAATCCTGTTGAGGGAAGGACGTAATTCACCCCTCCACTTT. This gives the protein CASSLILLREGRNSPLHF.

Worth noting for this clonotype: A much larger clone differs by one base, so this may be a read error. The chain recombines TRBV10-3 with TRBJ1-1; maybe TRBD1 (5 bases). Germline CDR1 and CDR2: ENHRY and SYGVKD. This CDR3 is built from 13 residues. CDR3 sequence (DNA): TGTGCCAGCACCAAAGGGGAGAACACTGAAGCTTCCTTT. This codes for CASTKGENTEASF.

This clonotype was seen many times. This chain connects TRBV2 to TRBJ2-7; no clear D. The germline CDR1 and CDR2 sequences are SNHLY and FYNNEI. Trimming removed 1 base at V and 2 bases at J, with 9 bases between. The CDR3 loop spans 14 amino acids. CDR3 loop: CASSEGGSPYEQYF. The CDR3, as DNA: TGTGCCAGCAGTGAAGGCGGCTCCCCCTACGAGCAGTACTTC.

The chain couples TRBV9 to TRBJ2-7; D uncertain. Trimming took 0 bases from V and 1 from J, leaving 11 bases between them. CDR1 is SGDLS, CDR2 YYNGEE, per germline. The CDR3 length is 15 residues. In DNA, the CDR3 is TGTGCCAGCAGCGTAGCAGATCACCGGTCCTACGAGCAGTACTTC. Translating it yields CASSVADHRSYEQYF.

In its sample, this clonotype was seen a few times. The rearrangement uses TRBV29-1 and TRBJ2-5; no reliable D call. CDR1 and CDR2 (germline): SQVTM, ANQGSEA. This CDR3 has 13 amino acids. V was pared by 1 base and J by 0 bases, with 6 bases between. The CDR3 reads CSVEGSNQETQYF. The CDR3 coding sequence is TGCAGCGTTGAAGGGAGTAACCAAGAGACCCAGTACTTC.

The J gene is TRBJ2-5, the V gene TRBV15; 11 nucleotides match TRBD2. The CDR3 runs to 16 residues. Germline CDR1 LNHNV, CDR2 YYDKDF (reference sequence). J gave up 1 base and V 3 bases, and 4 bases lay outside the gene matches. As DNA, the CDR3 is TGTGCCACCAGCAGTCTAGCGGGGGGCAGCCAAGAGACCCAGTACTTC. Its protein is CATSSLAGGSQETQYF.

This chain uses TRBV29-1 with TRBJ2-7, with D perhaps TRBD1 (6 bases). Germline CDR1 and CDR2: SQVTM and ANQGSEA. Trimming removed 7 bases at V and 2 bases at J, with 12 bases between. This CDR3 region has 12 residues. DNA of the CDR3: TGCAGCGCTCGGGACACAACCTACGAGCAGTACTTC. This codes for CSARDTTYEQYF.

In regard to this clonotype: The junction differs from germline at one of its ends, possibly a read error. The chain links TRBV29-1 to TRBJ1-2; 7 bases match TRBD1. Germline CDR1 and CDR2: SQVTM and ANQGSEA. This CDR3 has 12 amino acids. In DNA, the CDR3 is TGCGGCGTCGACAGGGATAACTATGGCTACACCTTC. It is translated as CGVDRDNYGYTF.

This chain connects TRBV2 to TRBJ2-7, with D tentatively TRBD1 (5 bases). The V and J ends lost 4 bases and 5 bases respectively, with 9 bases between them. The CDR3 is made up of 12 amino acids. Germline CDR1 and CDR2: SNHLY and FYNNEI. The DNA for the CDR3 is TGTGCCAGCAGTGTTAGGGGCCACGAGCAGTACTTC. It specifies CASSVRGHEQYF.